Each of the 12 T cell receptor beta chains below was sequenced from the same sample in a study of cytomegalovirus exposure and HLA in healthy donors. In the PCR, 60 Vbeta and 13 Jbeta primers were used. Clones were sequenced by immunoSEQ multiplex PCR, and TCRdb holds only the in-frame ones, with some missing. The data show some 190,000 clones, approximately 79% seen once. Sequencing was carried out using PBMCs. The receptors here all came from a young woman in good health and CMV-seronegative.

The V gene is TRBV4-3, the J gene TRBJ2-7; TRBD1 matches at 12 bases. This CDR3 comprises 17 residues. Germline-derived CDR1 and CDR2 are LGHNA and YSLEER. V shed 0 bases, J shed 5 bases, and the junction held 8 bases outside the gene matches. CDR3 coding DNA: TGCGCCAGCAGCCAAGATTCGGTGGGACAGGGGGCCCACGAGCAGTACTTC. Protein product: CASSQDSVGQGAHEQYF.

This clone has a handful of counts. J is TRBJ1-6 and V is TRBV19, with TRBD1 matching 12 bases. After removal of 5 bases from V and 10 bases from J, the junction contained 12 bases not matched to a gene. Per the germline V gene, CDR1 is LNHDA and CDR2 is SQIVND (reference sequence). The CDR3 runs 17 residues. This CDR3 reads CASSDFRDRGRVSPLHF. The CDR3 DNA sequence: TGTGCCAGTAGTGATTTCCGGGACAGGGGGCGAGTGTCACCCCTCCACTTT. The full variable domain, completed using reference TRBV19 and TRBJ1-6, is DGGITQSPKYLFRKEGQNVTLSCEQNLNHDAMYWYRQDPGQGLRLIYYSQIVNDFQKGDIAEGYSVSREKKESFPLTVTSAQKNPTAFYLCASSDFRDRGRVSPLHFGNGTRLTVT.

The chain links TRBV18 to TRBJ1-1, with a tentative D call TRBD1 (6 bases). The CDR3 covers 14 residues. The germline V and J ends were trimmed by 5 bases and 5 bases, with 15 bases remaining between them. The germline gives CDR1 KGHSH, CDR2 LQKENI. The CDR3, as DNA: TGTGCCAGCTCAATTACAGGGACGGTTACTGAAGCTTTCTTT. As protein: CASSITGTVTEAFF. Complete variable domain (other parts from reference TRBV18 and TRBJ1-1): NAGVMQNPRHLVRRRGQEARLRCSPMKGHSHVYWYRQLPEEGLKFMVYLQKENIIDESGMPKERFSAEFPKEGPSILRIQQVVRGDSAAYFCASSITGTVTEAFFGQGTRLTVV.

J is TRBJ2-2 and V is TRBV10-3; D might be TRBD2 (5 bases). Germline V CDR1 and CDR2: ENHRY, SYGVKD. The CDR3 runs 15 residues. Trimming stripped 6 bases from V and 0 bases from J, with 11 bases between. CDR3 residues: CAIRTTRPNTGELFF. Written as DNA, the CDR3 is TGTGCCATCAGGACCACTAGGCCGAACACCGGGGAGCTGTTTTTT.

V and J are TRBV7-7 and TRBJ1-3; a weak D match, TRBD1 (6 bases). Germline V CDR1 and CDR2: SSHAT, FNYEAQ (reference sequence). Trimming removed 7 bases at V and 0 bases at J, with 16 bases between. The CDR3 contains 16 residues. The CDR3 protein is CASNFPRGHSGNTIYF. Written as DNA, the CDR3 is TGTGCCAGCAACTTCCCACGGGGACACTCTGGAAACACCATATATTTT.

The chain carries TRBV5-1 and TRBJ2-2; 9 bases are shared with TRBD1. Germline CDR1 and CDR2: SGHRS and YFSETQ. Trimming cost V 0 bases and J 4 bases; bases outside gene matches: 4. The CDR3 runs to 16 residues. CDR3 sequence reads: CASSLARQGGTGELFF. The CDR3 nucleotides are TGCGCCAGCAGCTTGGCGAGACAGGGGGGCACCGGGGAGCTGTTTTTT.

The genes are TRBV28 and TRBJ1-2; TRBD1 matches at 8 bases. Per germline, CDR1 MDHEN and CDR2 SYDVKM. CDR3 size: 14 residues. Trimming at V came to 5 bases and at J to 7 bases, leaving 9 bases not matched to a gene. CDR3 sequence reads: CASSDGQGIFGYTF. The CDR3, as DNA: TGTGCCAGCAGTGACGGACAGGGCATCTTTGGCTACACCTTC.

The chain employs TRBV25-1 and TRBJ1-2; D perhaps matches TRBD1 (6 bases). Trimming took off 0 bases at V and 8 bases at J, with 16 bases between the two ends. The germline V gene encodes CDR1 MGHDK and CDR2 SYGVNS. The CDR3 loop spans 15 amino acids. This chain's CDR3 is CASSEYNREWSGYTF. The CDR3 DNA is TGTGCCAGCAGTGAATATAACAGGGAATGGAGCGGCTACACCTTC.

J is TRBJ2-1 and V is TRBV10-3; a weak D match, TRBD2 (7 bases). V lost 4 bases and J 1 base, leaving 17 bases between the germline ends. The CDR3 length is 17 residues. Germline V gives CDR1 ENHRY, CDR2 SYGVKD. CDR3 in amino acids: CAISAFGGGRSYNEQFF. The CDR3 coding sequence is TGTGCCATCAGTGCTTTTGGGGGGGGCCGGTCCTACAATGAGCAGTTCTTC.

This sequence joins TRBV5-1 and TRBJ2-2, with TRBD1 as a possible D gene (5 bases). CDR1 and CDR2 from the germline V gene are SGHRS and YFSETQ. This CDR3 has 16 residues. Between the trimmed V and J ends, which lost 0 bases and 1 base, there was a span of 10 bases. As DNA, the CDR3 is TGCGCCAGCAGCTTGGTCGGCGGACAGAACACCGGGGAGCTGTTTTTT. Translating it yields CASSLVGGQNTGELFF. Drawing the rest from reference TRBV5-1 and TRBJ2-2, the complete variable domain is KAGVTQTPRYLIKTRGQQVTLSCSPISGHRSVSWYQQTPGQGLQFLFEYFSETQRNKGNFPGRFSGRQFSNSRSEMNVSTLELGDSALYLCASSLVGGQNTGELFFGEGSRLTVL.

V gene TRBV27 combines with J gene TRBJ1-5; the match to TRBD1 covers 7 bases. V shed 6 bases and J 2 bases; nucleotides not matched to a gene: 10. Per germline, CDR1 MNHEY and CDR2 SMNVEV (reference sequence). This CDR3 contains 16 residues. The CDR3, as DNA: TGTGCCAGCAGCCCCCTCAACAGGGGTGGCAATCAGCCCCAGCATTTT. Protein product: CASSPLNRGGNQPQHF.

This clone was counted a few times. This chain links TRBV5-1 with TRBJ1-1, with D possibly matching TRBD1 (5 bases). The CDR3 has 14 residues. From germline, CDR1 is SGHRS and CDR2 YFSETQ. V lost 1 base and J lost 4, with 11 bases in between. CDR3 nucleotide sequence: TGCGCCAGCAGCTTGAATGCAGGGCCCACTGAAGCTTTCTTT. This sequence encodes CASSLNAGPTEAFF.